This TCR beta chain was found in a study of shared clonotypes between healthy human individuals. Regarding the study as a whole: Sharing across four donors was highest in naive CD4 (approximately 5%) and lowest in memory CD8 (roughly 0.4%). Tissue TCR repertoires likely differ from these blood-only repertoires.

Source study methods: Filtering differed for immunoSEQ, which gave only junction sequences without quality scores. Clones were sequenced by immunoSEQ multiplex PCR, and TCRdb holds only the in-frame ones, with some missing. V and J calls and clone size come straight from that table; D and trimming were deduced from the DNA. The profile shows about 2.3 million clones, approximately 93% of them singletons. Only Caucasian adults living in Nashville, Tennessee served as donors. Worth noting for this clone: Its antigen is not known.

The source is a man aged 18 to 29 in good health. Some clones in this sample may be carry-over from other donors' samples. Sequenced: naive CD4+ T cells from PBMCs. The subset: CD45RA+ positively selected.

CDR3 loop: CSAIRASGRRTDTQYF. CDR3 in DNA: TGCAGCGCCATAAGGGCTAGCGGGAGAAGGACAGATACGCAGTATTTT. V and J are TRBV29-1 and TRBJ2-3; TRBD2 aligns across 10 bases. Trimming removed 7 bases from V and 3 bases from J; junction bases left unmatched: 13. The germline gives CDR1 SQVTM, CDR2 ANQGSEA. The CDR3 covers 16 residues.